This paragraph covers one T cell receptor beta chain sequence. The antigen is unknown. This entry is derived from a study of blood T cells in healthy people across ages. For the second PCR, which ran for about 7 to 11 cycles, a sample-barcoded 5' primer and a J-beta primer mix were used. TCRdb redid the calling of the 5' RACE reads with MiXCR, one entry per CDR3 protein. The data hold over 1,300,000 distinct CDR3 sequences, with roughly 64% observed a single time. Overall study results and limits: In older individuals, TCR beta diversity per million T cells was lower, falling roughly linearly with age. When one million T cells were used, diversity estimates were thought to be underestimates.

This receptor was obtained from a young man in good health. Sequenced sample: blood.

The CDR3 loop is CASSYSRRREDTQYF. The CDR3 DNA is TGTGCCAGCAGTTACTCGAGGAGGAGGGAGGATACGCAGTATTTT. The genes are TRBV6-5 and TRBJ2-3; possible D gene TRBD2, 6 bases. This CDR3 is built from 15 residues. Trimming took 0 bases from V and 6 from J, leaving 13 bases between them. From germline, CDR1 is MNHEY and CDR2 SVGAGI.